This T cell receptor beta chain was documented in a study of T cells after yellow fever vaccination (dated by TCRdb to the late 2010s). Regarding the research as a whole: The SMART-Seq v4 Ultra Low Input RNA kit was used to prepare libraries from fractions with low cell numbers. Bulk TCR alpha and beta repertoires were sequenced longitudinally to track T-cell clones before and after primary and booster YFV17D yellow fever vaccination. Two healthy male donors, one aged 18 to 30 and one aged 30 to 40 years, made up the cohort. Bulk PBMC replicates and cell subsets were isolated from blood drawn at multiple timepoints before and after both primary and secondary immunization.

TCR cDNA was synthesized by 5'RACE template switching, which introduced a universal primer site and unique molecular identifiers. Priming of cDNA synthesis was performed from both the TCR alpha and TCR beta constant segments. Library amplification involved two PCR steps, and the second step added sample barcodes and sequencing adapters. Sequencing of libraries was done on Illumina HiSeq 2500 (2x100 bp) or NovaSeq (2x150 bp). In the paper's pipeline: Reads were demultiplexed and collapsed into UMI consensus sequences with MIGEC, and V(D)J alignment was performed with MiXCR. Vaccine-responding clonotypes were defined with edgeR using replicate PBMC samples, requiring FDR below 0.01 and a log2 fold change above 5 up to day 15. Each bulk clonotype received a CD4 or CD8 identity based on whether the sequenced CD4 or CD8 repertoire contained that clonotype at higher abundance. TCRdb itself trimmed the public reads at Q25 with fastp, ran MiXCR and retained productive beta chains. Rows are unified per CDR3 protein, each entry keeping the most common DNA and genes. TCRdb's processing, not the study's, gives the V and J calls here. The sample profile shows around 350,000 distinct CDR3 sequences; approximately 6% of them were found once. Together, the top ten hold 15% of the sample.

The CDR3 runs 13 amino acids, cysteine and phenylalanine included. Only the CDR3 DNA stays, 39 bases, in frame from base 1. V was cut back by 2 bases and J by 6 bases, leaving a gap of 9 bases between them. The germline V gene encodes CDR1 SGDLS and CDR2 YYNGEE. The full study reports these points: The study included only a couple of donors, which limits how far the findings can be generalized. Because abundant contaminating clonotypes from the bulk population could be contained in FACS-sorted repertoires, computational filtering was required. Compared with the primary T-cell response, the secondary T-cell response was faster but weaker, reaching its peak on day 5 rather than on day 15. A small share of clonotypes was detected in both CD4 and CD8 compartments, with the overlap likely arising from convergent recombination. After the booster, most of the clones that had expanded following primary vaccination were detected again (roughly 97% of CD4 and 85% to 90% of CD8), which suggests that memory was broadly maintained.

This clonotype was recorded at least ten times. This receptor's antigen is unknown. Base qualities are missing; no much larger clone stands one base away. Interpreted using the paper, the treatment or condition label stands for: live attenuated yellow fever vaccine strain. Two biological replicates of bulk PBMCs were collected at each blood-draw timepoint. A standard Ficoll-Paque protocol was used to isolate PBMCs from peripheral blood. TriZol was used to extract RNA from bulk PBMCs, CD4 and CD8 fractions, and dextramer-positive and dextramer-negative fractions. Material: PBMCs, obtained 5 days after the yellow fever booster vaccination. The receptor was derived from a man aged 25 to 40 who received the YFV17D yellow fever vaccine. Recombination linked TRBV9 to TRBJ1-3; no D segment can be confidently identified. The CDR3 protein: CASSVGEENTIYF. Read as DNA, the sequence is TGTGCCAGCAGCGTGGGAGAGGAAAACACCATATATTTT.